This passage covers 14 T cell receptor beta chains from one sample sequenced in a study of CD8 T cells in ankylosing spondylitis. TCRdb independently ran MiXCR on the 5' RACE reads; one entry per CDR3 protein. The sample has tens of thousands of distinct CDR3 sequences; about 11% are singletons. Sequencing was performed on blood, either unsorted or a sorted T cell fraction (not recorded which). The receptors stem from a male donor with ankylosing spondylitis or in good health (not recorded which).

Ten or more counts support this clonotype. V and J are TRBV12-3 or TRBV12-4 and TRBJ2-7, with TRBD1 matching over 11 bases. V dropped 4 bases and J dropped 5; count of bases not matched to a gene: 1. The CDR3 is 13 residues long. CDR3 sequence reads: CASSSGQGDEQYF. The CDR3 DNA sequence: TGTGCCAGCAGTTCGGGACAGGGGGACGAGCAGTACTTC.

This clonotype was detected ten times or more. The chain links TRBV12-3 or TRBV12-4 to TRBJ2-7, with 9 bases identical to TRBD2. Germline trimming cut 7 bases from V and 5 bases from J; bases unmatched to any gene: 9. This CDR3 is built from 14 residues. Here the CDR3 DNA reads TGTGCCAGCAACCCGACCAGCGGGGGGAACGAGCAGTACTTC. Residues: CASNPTSGGNEQYF.

This clonotype was detected a few times. The chain carries TRBV6-6 and TRBJ2-5; D possibly uses TRBD1 or TRBD2 (6 bases each). CDR1 and CDR2 from the germline V gene are MNHNY and SVGAGI (reference sequence). Trimming took off 7 bases at V and 5 bases at J, with 14 bases between the two ends. The CDR3 loop spans 13 amino acids. The CDR3 region is CASKGGGAETQYF. The CDR3 DNA reads TGTGCCAGCAAAGGAGGGGGAGCGGAGACCCAGTACTTC.

Many counts were recorded for this clonotype. This chain's CDR3 is CASSPTGQIFTGELFF. The CDR3 coding sequence is TGTGCCAGCTCACCAACGGGACAGATATTCACCGGGGAGCTGTTTTTT. The rearrangement uses TRBV18 and TRBJ2-2; 7 bases fit TRBD1. The CDR3 extends over 16 amino acids. Germline CDR1 is KGHSH and CDR2 is LQKENI. V was pared by 2 bases and J by 4 bases, with 7 bases of the junction left unmatched.

This clonotype has ten or more counts. V gene TRBV29-1 combines with J gene TRBJ2-2; D may be TRBD2 (5 bases). The CDR3 has 15 amino acids. CDR1 SQVTM and CDR2 ANQGSEA come from the germline V gene. The V end lost 7 bases, the J end lost 6 bases, and 21 bases lay between the germline ends. CDR3 sequence: CSARQAGVGSGELFF. CDR3 DNA: TGCAGCGCCCGCCAAGCCGGGGTAGGGTCCGGGGAGCTGTTTTTT.

This chain joins TRBV18 and TRBJ2-7, with 7 bases that match TRBD1. V was clipped by 3 bases and J by 0 bases; unmatched bases: 5. The CDR3 spans 15 residues. From germline, CDR1 is KGHSH and CDR2 LQKENI. The CDR3 here is CASSPQGVGSYEQYF. The CDR3 DNA follows: TGTGCCAGCTCACCCCAGGGGGTGGGCTCCTACGAGCAGTACTTC.

Ten or more counts support this clonotype. The rearrangement joins TRBV12-3 or TRBV12-4 to TRBJ2-1; 8 bases are a match to TRBD1. V trimming: 8 bases; J trimming: 4 bases; junction bases outside the gene matches: 4. This CDR3 has 13 residues. The chain's CDR3 is CASGRQGYNEQFF. The DNA for the CDR3 is TGTGCCAGCGGGCGACAGGGGTACAATGAGCAGTTCTTC.

The chain carries TRBV29-1 and TRBJ1-1; D gene unclear. The germline V and J ends were trimmed by 5 bases and 0 bases, with 4 bases remaining between them. Germline lookup yields CDR1 SQVTM and CDR2 ANQGSEA. There are 11 residues in the CDR3. CDR3 bases: TGCAGCGTTAGAGTGAACACTGAAGCTTTCTTT. It translates to CSVRVNTEAFF.

Many counts were recorded for this clonotype. The gene calls are TRBV6-5 and TRBJ2-7; 7 nucleotides align to TRBD1. CDR3 length equals 16 residues. Trimming cost V 2 bases and J 2 bases; bases outside gene matches: 9. Germline-derived CDR1 and CDR2 are MNHEY and SVGAGI. This CDR3 reads CASSYRGLIPAYEQYF. CDR3 sequence (DNA): TGTGCCAGCAGTTACAGGGGGCTCATTCCAGCCTACGAGCAGTACTTC.

In this sample, this clonotype turned up many times. V is TRBV5-1 and J is TRBJ1-5; D not resolved. The CDR3 covers 15 residues. Per germline, CDR1 SGHRS and CDR2 YFSETQ. V lost 4 bases and J lost 5, with 16 bases in between. Written as DNA, the CDR3 is TGCGCCAGCAGCCCTACTCGGGTACGGGATCAGCCCCAGCATTTT. This translates into CASSPTRVRDQPQHF.

This clonotype came up many times. V gene TRBV5-1 combines with J gene TRBJ1-1; TRBD1 might be the D (5 bases). CDR1 is SGHRS and CDR2 is YFSETQ in the germline V gene. The CDR3 consists of 14 residues. Trimming pared 9 bases from V and 1 base from J, leaving 16 bases between. The CDR3 is CATFPGTGNTEAFF. The CDR3 DNA is TGCGCCACCTTTCCCGGGACGGGGAACACTGAAGCTTTCTTT.

The chain carries TRBV28 and TRBJ1-2; unclear D gene. Trimming cost V 10 bases and J 6 bases, with 15 bases left between them. Germline CDR1 reads MDHEN; CDR2 reads SYDVKM. CDR3 length equals 12 residues. The CDR3 DNA sequence: TGTGCCACACAAGCTATCGCGAATGGCTACACCTTC. Protein product: CATQAIANGYTF.

This clonotype was counted a few times. The chain has TRBV5-1 and TRBJ1-2; TRBD1 aligns across 7 bases. Germline V gene data show CDR1 as SGHRS and CDR2 as YFSETQ. The CDR3 extends over 15 amino acids. J gave up 2 bases and V 4 bases, and 8 bases lay outside the gene matches. CDR3 nucleotides: TGCGCCAGCAGCCCGAGGACAGGACCCAACTATGGCTACACCTTC. It specifies CASSPRTGPNYGYTF.

This clonotype has ten or more counts. V is TRBV5-1 and J is TRBJ2-5, with D possibly being TRBD1 or TRBD2 (5 bases each). CDR1 is SGHRS and CDR2 is YFSETQ in the germline V gene. Trimming stripped 4 bases from V and 2 bases from J, with 15 bases between. This CDR3 spans 15 amino acids. The CDR3: CASSGTATLQETQYF. CDR3 sequence (DNA): TGCGCCAGCAGCGGGACGGCGACCCTTCAAGAGACCCAGTACTTC.